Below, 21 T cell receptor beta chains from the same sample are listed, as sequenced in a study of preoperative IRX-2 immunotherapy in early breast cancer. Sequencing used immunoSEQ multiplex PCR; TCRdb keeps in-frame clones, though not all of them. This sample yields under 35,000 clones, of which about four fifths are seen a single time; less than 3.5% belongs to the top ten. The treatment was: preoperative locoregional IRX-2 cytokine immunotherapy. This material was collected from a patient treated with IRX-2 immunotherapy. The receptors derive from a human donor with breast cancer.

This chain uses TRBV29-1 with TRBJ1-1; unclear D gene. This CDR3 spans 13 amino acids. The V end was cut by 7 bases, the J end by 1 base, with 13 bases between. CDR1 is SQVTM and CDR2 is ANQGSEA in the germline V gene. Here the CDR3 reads CSAGHEGNTEAFF. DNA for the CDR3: TGCAGCGCCGGCCATGAGGGGAACACTGAAGCTTTCTTT.

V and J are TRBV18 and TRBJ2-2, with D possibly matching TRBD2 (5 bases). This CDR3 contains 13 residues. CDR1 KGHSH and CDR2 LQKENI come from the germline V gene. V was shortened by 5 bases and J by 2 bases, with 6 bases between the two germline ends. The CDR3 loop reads CASSDYNTGELFF. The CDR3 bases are TGTGCCAGCTCAGACTACAACACCGGGGAGCTGTTTTTT.

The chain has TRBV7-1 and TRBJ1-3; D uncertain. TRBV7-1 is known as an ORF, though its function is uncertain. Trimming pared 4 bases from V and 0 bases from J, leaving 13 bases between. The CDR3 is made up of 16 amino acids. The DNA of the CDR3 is TGTGCCAGCAGCTTAGCTCAACCGAGCTCTGGAAACACCATATATTTT. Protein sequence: CASSLAQPSSGNTIYF.

This chain's CDR3 is CASSLNGRGAEAFF. DNA for the CDR3: TGTGCCAGCAGCTTAAACGGGCGGGGGGCTGAAGCTTTCTTT. V and J are TRBV11-3 and TRBJ1-1; TRBD1 is a possible D gene (5 bases). V was cut by 2 bases and J by 6 bases, with 13 bases left in between. Germline V lookup: CDR1 SGHNT, CDR2 YENEEA. The CDR3 runs 14 residues. The full variable domain, completed using reference TRBV11-3 and TRBJ1-1, is EAGVVQSPRYKIIEKKQPVAFWCNPISGHNTLYWYLQNLGQGPELLIRYENEEAVDDSQLPKDRFSAERLKGVDSTLKIQPAELGDSAVYLCASSLNGRGAEAFFGQGTRLTVV.

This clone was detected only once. CDR3 nucleotide sequence: TGTGCCAGCAGTTACTCGGGTAGGACCTACGAGCAGTACTTC. Translation: CASSYSGRTYEQYF. This chain connects TRBV6-8 to TRBJ2-7, with D unclear. CDR1 and CDR2 from the germline V gene are MNHGY and SAAAGT. This CDR3 contains 14 residues. Trimming stripped 0 bases from V and 2 bases from J, with 8 bases between.

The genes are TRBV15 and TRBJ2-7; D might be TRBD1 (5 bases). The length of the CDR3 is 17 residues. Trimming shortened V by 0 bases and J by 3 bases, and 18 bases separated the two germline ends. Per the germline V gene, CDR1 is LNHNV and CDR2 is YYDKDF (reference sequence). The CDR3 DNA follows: TGTGCCACCAGCAGAGATTTGATGGGTGACAGATACTACGAGCAGTACTTC. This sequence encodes CATSRDLMGDRYYEQYF.

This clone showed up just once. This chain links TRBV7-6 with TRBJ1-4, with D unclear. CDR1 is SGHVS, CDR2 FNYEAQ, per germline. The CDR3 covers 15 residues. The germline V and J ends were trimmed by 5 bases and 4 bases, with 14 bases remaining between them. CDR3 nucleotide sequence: TGTGCCAGCAGCGCCAACATGAGCAGTAATGAAAAACTGTTTTTT. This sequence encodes CASSANMSSNEKLFF.

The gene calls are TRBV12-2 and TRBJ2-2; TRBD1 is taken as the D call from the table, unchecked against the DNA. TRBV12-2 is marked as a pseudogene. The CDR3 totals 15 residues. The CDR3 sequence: CATRPRGSDTGELFF. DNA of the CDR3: TGTGCCACCCGTCCCAGGGGGTCGGACACCGGGGAGCTGTTTTTT.

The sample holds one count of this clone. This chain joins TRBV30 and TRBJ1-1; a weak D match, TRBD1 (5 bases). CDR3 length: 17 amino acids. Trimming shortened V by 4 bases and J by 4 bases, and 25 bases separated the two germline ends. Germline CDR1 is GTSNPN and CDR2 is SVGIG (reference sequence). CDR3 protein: CAWTGPGARGLGTEAFF. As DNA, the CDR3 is TGTGCCTGGACCGGACCTGGCGCGAGGGGTCTGGGCACTGAAGCTTTCTTT.

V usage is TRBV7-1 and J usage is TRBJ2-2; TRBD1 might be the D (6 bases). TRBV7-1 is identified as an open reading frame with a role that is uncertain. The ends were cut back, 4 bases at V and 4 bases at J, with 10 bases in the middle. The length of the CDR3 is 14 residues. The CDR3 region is CASSYRVGTGELFF. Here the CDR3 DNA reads TGTGCCAGCAGCTACAGGGTTGGCACCGGGGAGCTGTTTTTT.

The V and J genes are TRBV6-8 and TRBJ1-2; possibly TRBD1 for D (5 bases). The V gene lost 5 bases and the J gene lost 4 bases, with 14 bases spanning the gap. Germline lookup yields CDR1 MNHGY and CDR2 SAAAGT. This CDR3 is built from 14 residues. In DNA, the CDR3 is TGTGCCAGCAGTGATAACCCGGGGGGCTATGGCTACACCTTC. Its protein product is CASSDNPGGYGYTF.

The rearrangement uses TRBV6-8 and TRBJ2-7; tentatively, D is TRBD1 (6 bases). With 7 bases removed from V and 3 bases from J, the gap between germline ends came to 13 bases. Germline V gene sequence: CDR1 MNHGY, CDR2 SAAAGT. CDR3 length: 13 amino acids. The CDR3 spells CASTQGRDYEQYF. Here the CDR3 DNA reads TGTGCCAGCACACAGGGCAGGGACTACGAGCAGTACTTC.

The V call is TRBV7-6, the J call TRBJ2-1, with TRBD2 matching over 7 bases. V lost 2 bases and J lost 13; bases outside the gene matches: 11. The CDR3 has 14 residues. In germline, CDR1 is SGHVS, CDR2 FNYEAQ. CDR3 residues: CASSLLRGREPQFF. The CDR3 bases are TGTGCCAGCAGCTTACTACGAGGGCGGGAGCCCCAGTTCTTC.

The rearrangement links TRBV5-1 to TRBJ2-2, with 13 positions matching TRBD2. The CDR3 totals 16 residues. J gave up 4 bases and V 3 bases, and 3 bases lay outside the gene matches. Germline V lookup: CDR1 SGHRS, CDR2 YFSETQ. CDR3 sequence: CASSSGLAGLTGELFF. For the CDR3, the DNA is TGCGCCAGCAGCTCGGGACTAGCGGGGCTCACCGGGGAGCTGTTTTTT.

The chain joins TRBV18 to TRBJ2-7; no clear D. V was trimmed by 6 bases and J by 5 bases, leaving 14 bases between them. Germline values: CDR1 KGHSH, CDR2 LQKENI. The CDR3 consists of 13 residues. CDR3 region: CASSPLPNHEQYF. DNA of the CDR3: TGTGCCAGCTCGCCCCTCCCTAACCACGAGCAGTACTTC.

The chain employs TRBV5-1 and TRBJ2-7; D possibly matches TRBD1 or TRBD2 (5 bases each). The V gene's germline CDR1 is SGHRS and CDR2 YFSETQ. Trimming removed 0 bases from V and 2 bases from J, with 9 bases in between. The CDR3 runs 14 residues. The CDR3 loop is CASSLGGVPYEQYF. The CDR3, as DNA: TGCGCCAGCAGCTTGGGAGGGGTTCCCTACGAGCAGTACTTC.

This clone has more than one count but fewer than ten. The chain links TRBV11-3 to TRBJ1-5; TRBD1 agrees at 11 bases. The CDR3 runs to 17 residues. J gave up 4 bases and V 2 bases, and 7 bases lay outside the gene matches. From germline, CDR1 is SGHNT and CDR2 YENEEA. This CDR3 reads CASSLRTGGYRNQPQHF. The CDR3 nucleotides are TGTGCCAGCAGCTTAAGGACAGGGGGCTATCGAAATCAGCCCCAGCATTTT.

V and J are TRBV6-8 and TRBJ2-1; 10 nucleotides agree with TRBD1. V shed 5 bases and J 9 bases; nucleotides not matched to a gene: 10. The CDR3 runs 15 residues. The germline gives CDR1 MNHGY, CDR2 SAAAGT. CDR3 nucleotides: TGTGCCAGCAGTCGACGACAGGGGGCGCGAAGTGAGCAGTTCTTC. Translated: CASSRRQGARSEQFF.

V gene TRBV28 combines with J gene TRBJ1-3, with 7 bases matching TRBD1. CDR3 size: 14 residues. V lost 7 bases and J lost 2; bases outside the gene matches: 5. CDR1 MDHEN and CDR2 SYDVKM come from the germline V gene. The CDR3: CASTLTGAGNTIYF. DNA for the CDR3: TGTGCCAGCACTCTTACAGGGGCTGGAAACACCATATATTTT.

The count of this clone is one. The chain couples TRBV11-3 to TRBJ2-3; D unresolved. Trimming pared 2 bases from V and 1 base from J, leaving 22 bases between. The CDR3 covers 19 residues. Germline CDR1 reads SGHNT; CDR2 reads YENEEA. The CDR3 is CASSLTDKQSSPGTDTQYF. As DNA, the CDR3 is TGTGCCAGCAGCTTAACGGATAAGCAGTCCTCACCGGGCACAGATACGCAGTATTTT.

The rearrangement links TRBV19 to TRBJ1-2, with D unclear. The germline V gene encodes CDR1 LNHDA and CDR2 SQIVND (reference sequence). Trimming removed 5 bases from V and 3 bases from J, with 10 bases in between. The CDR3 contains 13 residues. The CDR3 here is CASSVAGHYGYTF. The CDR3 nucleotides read TGTGCCAGTAGTGTCGCTGGTCACTATGGCTACACCTTC.